Listed here is a single TCR beta chain. The record originates from a study of OX40 agonist ivuxolimab in advanced cancers. Study background: The treatment was a fully human IgG2 OX40 agonist, ivuxolimab.

CDR3 length equals 17 residues. Germline values: CDR1 LNHDA, CDR2 SQIVND (reference sequence). The ends were cut back, 1 base at V and 0 bases at J, with 10 bases in the middle. Sequencing used immunoSEQ multiplex PCR; TCRdb keeps in-frame clones, though not all of them. The data show more than 65,000 clones, 80% to 95% seen once. J is TRBJ2-6 and V is TRBV19; D is uncertain. The sequencing here drew on CD4+ or CD8+ T cells sorted from blood, taken in a trial of the OX40 agonist ivuxolimab. The origin of this receptor is an adult with an advanced solid tumor such as melanoma, head and neck, liver or kidney cancer. The CDR3 bases are TGTGCCAGTAGTATAGGCATAAAGAGCTCTGGGGCCAACGTCCTGACTTTC. Translation: CASSIGIKSSGANVLTF. The full variable domain, rest sourced from reference TRBV19 and TRBJ2-6, is DGGITQSPKYLFRKEGQNVTLSCEQNLNHDAMYWYRQDPGQGLRLIYYSQIVNDFQKGDIAEGYSVSREKKESFPLTVTSAQKNPTAFYLCASSIGIKSSGANVLTFGAGSRLTVL.